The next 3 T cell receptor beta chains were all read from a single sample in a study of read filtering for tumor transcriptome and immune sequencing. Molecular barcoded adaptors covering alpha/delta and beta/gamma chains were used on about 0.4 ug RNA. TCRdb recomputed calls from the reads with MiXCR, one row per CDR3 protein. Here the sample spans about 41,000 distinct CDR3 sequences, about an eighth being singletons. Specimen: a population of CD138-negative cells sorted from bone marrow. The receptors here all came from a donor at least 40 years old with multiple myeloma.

CDR3 sequence (DNA): TGCAGCGAGAGCGGTAGCGCAGATACGCAGTATTTT. Encoded protein: CSESGSADTQYF. The V call is TRBV29-1, the J call TRBJ2-3, with D perhaps matching TRBD2 (5 bases). The CDR3 loop spans 12 amino acids. The germline CDR1 and CDR2 sequences are SQVTM and ANQGSEA. Trimming cost V 7 bases and J 4 bases, with 12 bases left between them.

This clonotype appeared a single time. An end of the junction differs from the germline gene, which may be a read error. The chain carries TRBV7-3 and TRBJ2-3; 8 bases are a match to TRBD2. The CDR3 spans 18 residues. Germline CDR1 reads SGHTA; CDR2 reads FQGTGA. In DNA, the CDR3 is TGTGCCAGCAGACCCTCGGGAGGGAATACCTTGGGCACAGGTACGCAGTACTTT. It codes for CASRPSGGNTLGTGTQYF.

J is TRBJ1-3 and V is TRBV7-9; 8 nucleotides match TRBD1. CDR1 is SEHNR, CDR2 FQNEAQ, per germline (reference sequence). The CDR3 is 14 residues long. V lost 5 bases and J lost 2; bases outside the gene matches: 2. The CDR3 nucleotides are TGTGCCAGCAGCAAGGGACAGGCTGGAAACACCATATATTTT. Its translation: CASSKGQAGNTIYF.